Included here is one T cell receptor beta chain sequence, with context. Its antigen is still unknown. The sample holds no much larger clone one base away, and base qualities are not on file. The treatment or condition label for this specimen denotes: 15 to 20 received Ad26.COV2.S at low or high dose, single or two shots; five or six received placebo; per-sample allocation not given. For vaccine and placebo recipients, repertoires were sequenced using samples collected on day 63 after the first injection. Cohort 1b enrolled roughly 25 adults aged 18-55 years at a single site in Boston, USA, between 29 July and 7 August 2020. As a vaccine, Ad26.COV2.S was a replication-incompetent adenovirus type 26 vector that expressed a prefusion-stabilized SARS-CoV-2 spike protein derived from the original Wuhan strain. TCRbeta CDR3 regions were sequenced with the immunoSEQ Assay. After extraction, genomic DNA underwent amplification by bias-controlled multiplex PCR, followed by high-throughput sequencing. From the authors' description of their analysis: To quantify the absolute abundance of each unique TCRbeta CDR3 region, sequences were collapsed and filtered. T cell fraction was estimated by normalizing TCRbeta template counts to usable DNA, with usable DNA measured through amplification of reference genes found in all nucleated cells. Repertoire TCRs were annotated as SARS-CoV-2-specific by exact matching of V gene, CDR3 amino acid sequence and J gene to a known reactive TCR set. The reference SARS-CoV-2 TCR set was obtained from MIRA and was filtered for enrichment in COVID-19-positive ImmuneCODE repertoires, whereby public or cross-reactive TCRs were removed. Using the MIRA antigens, annotated TCRs were further analysed by specific ORF or by position within an ORF. Breadth was defined as annotated unique rearrangements over total unique productive rearrangements; depth was the summed frequency of those rearrangements. Two-sided Wilcoxon rank-sum tests were used to compare TCR breadth between groups. TCRdb stores this immuneACCESS table with in-frame sequences only. Part of the clones is absent; in the studies checked, under half of the shortfall reflects unresolved V genes, and no reason is known for the rest. V and J calls and clone size are as listed in that table; D and trimming were resolved from the DNA. This sample comprises hundreds of thousands of clones, around 89% of them detected only once. Around 5.8% of the sample is taken by the ten largest.

The sample is drawn from a study of Ad26.COV2.S vaccination and SARS-CoV-2 variants listed by TCRdb under 2021. Background for the entire study: Vaccine-arm donors came from COV1001, a multicentre, randomized, double-blind, placebo-controlled phase I-IIa trial of Ad26.COV2.S in healthy adults. Ad26.COV2.S was administered intramuscularly at 5 x 10^10 or 1 x 10^11 viral particles, either as a single shot or as two shots given 56 days apart. The TCR-sequenced set comprised roughly 30 samples: approximately 19 Ad26.COV2.S vaccine recipients, 5 placebo recipients and 8 SARS-CoV-2 convalescent individuals. Sequencing of the TCRbeta repertoire served to evaluate the specificity and breadth of SARS-CoV-2-reactive T cell receptors following Ad26.COV2.S vaccination. Trial participants were randomized into five groups of five, in which low-dose or high-dose Ad26.COV2.S was given once or twice, or placebo was given on both occasions. Investigators did not know the trial group allocation while performing experiments and assessing outcomes.

What the work shows at the level of the full study, not this receptor alone: It was noted by the authors that total T cell responses may have been underestimated by the TCR breadth and depth analyses. Vaccine and placebo recipients had comparable non-spike TCR breadth, which fits with the vaccine containing only spike. Substantial breadth of spike-specific CD8+ and CD4+ T cell responses was reported after vaccination. Ad26.COV2.S recipients had higher spike-specific TCR breadth than placebo recipients (P = 0.0014). The study lacked the statistical power to compare responses across vaccine doses or regimens.

V sheds 0 bases and J sheds 8 bases, leaving 14 bases between their ends. CDR1 and CDR2 (SGHRS, YFSETQ) derive from the germline V gene. The CDR3 goes from the cysteine to the phenylalanine over 15 residues. Only the CDR3 portion is preserved as DNA: 45 bases, with reading frame beginning at the first base. The sequence links TRBV5-1 to TRBJ1-4; the D gene is perhaps TRBD1, from 6 matching bases. The source was peripheral blood, collected in a trial of Ad26.COV2.S vaccine versus placebo. The source of this sequence is a person aged 18-65 years who received the Ad26.COV2.S COVID-19 vaccine or a placebo. The CDR3 sequence is CASSLVTGQNEKLFF. The DNA is as follows: TGCGCCAGCAGCTTGGTAACAGGGCAGAACGAAAAACTGTTTTTT.